The 24 T cell receptor beta chains listed next were all sequenced from one sample in a study of beta chain features in type 1 diabetes. Investigators reverse transcribed all isolated RNA, so they sequenced expressed TCRB transcripts. The data were produced by immunoSEQ multiplex PCR, yet TCRdb's version contains in-frame clones alone and is incomplete. Of tens of thousands of clones in the sample, under 35% are singletons; the top ten hold about 0.48%. Sequenced sample: stem cell memory CD4+ T cells from blood. The source is a woman aged 18-29 years in good health.

The V call is TRBV2, the J call TRBJ2-1, with 8 bases matching TRBD2. The germline gives CDR1 SNHLY, CDR2 FYNNEI. The CDR3 is 15 amino acids. The J segment lost 9 bases and the V segment lost 2 bases, leaving 9 bases of the junction unmatched. CDR3 DNA: TGTGCCAGCAGTGAAAGCGGCGGGAGGTCTTCTGAGCAGTTCTTC. Translating it yields CASSESGGRSSEQFF.

The chain recombines TRBV14 with TRBJ1-4, with TRBD1 matching 7 bases. The germline V gene encodes CDR1 SGHDN and CDR2 FVKESK. Trimming cost V 3 bases and J 3 bases; bases outside gene matches: 4. The CDR3 is 15 amino acids. This chain's CDR3 is CASSHQGESNEKLFF. The CDR3, as DNA: TGTGCCAGCAGCCACCAGGGGGAATCTAATGAAAAACTGTTTTTT.

A few counts support this clone. This sequence joins TRBV4-3 and TRBJ2-7; 9 nucleotides match TRBD1. J was trimmed by 3 bases and V by 0 bases; bases with no gene match: 3. Per germline, CDR1 LGHNA and CDR2 YSLEER. The CDR3 is made up of 15 amino acids. The CDR3 loop is CASSQDYRGLYEQYF. The CDR3 nucleotides read TGCGCCAGCAGCCAAGATTACAGGGGGCTCTACGAGCAGTACTTC.

The V gene is TRBV29-1, the J gene TRBJ1-1, with TRBD1 identical over 7 bases. The CDR3 runs 14 residues. Trimming removed 7 bases from V and 2 bases from J; junction bases left unmatched: 10. Per germline, CDR1 SQVTM and CDR2 ANQGSEA. CDR3 protein: CSAIQGWENTEAFF. The CDR3 region has the DNA TGCAGCGCGATACAGGGGTGGGAAAACACTGAAGCTTTCTTT.

The V and J genes are TRBV5-1 and TRBJ1-2; a possible D gene is TRBD1 (5 bases). Germline values: CDR1 SGHRS, CDR2 YFSETQ. The V end was cut by 0 bases, the J end by 8 bases, with 14 bases between. The CDR3 has 14 amino acids. CDR3 sequence: CASSLEGREEGYTF. The CDR3 DNA is TGCGCCAGCAGCTTGGAGGGCAGGGAGGAGGGCTACACCTTC.

This clone was picked up a small number of times. The chain joins TRBV30 to TRBJ1-5; TRBD1 aligns across 9 bases. Germline values: CDR1 GTSNPN, CDR2 SVGIG (reference sequence). The CDR3 length is 15 residues. Trimming removed 2 bases from V and 1 base from J; junction bases left unmatched: 3. The CDR3 loop reads CAWSMGQGSNQPQHF. In nucleotides, the CDR3 is TGTGCCTGGAGTATGGGACAGGGAAGCAATCAGCCCCAGCATTTT. The full variable domain, rest sourced from reference TRBV30 and TRBJ1-5, is SQTIHQWPATLVQPVGSPLSLECTVEGTSNPNLYWYRQAAGRGLQLLFYSVGIGQISSEVPQNLSASRPQDRQFILSSKKLLLSDSGFYLCAWSMGQGSNQPQHFGDGTRLSIL.

V usage is TRBV12-5 and J usage is TRBJ2-1, with 14 bases fitting TRBD2. Germline values: CDR1 LGHNT, CDR2 FRNRAP. The CDR3 extends over 18 amino acids. Trimming at V came to 1 base and at J to 8 bases, leaving 10 bases not matched to a gene. The CDR3 here is CASGLGLTSGGDGDEQFF. The CDR3 nucleotides are TGTGCTAGTGGTTTGGGTTTGACTAGCGGGGGGGATGGTGATGAGCAGTTCTTC.

V usage is TRBV4-3 and J usage is TRBJ1-6; perhaps TRBD1 as D (5 bases). The CDR3 totals 15 residues. Germline-derived CDR1 and CDR2 are LGHNA and YSLEER. The germline V and J ends were trimmed by 2 bases and 7 bases, with 12 bases remaining between them. The CDR3 DNA reads TGCGCCAGCAGCCAATCTGACAGTGCCAATTCACCCCTCCACTTT. This codes for CASSQSDSANSPLHF.

CDR3 DNA sequence: TGTGCCAGCAGCAGGTTCCAGGGGGTAATGAACACTGAAGCTTTCTTT. As protein: CASSRFQGVMNTEAFF. V usage is TRBV27 and J usage is TRBJ1-1, with TRBD1 matching 7 bases. Germline CDR1 reads MNHEY; CDR2 reads SMNVEV (reference sequence). With V trimmed by 6 bases and J by 0 bases, 10 bases remained unmatched. CDR3 size: 16 residues.

This clone was counted only a few times. The rearrangement joins TRBV30 to TRBJ1-1; D gene uncertain. Trimming removed 4 bases at V and 5 bases at J, with 17 bases between. CDR3 length equals 14 residues. Per germline, CDR1 GTSNPN and CDR2 SVGIG (reference sequence). DNA of the CDR3: TGTGCCTGGACCAGGACTGTCCTGCGGACTGAAGCTTTCTTT. It translates to CAWTRTVLRTEAFF.

In DNA form, the CDR3 reads TGTGCCTGGAGCGGGGGTAGGGCCCTGGGGGTGGATGAGCAGTTCTTC. It is translated as CAWSGGRALGVDEQFF. This sequence joins TRBV30 and TRBJ2-1; possible D gene TRBD2, 6 bases. The CDR3 length is 16 residues. Per germline, CDR1 GTSNPN and CDR2 SVGIG (reference sequence). V was cut by 3 bases and J by 8 bases, with 23 bases left in between.

The rearrangement uses TRBV19 and TRBJ1-2; D is unresolved. The germline V gene has CDR1 LNHDA and CDR2 SQIVND (reference sequence). This CDR3 is 12 amino acids long. V lost 3 bases to trimming and J lost 3 bases, with 5 bases between them. CDR3 loop: CASSIPDYGYTF. The CDR3 DNA sequence: TGTGCCAGTAGTATCCCCGACTATGGCTACACCTTC. The full variable domain, in which reference TRBV19 and TRBJ1-2 provide the parts outside the CDR3, is DGGITQSPKYLFRKEGQNVTLSCEQNLNHDAMYWYRQDPGQGLRLIYYSQIVNDFQKGDIAEGYSVSREKKESFPLTVTSAQKNPTAFYLCASSIPDYGYTFGSGTRLTVV.

There are a few counts of this clone. The V gene is TRBV5-4, the J gene TRBJ2-5; 16 bases fit TRBD2. Trimming cost V 4 bases and J 5 bases; bases outside gene matches: 5. The V gene's germline CDR1 is SGHNT and CDR2 YYREEE (reference sequence). There are 16 residues in the CDR3. CDR3 in DNA: TGTGCCAGCAGCATGGGACTAGCGGGAGGGGAGGAGACCCAGTACTTC. Its protein is CASSMGLAGGEETQYF.

The V and J genes are TRBV7-2 and TRBJ2-7; D remains unclear. The CDR3 has 12 amino acids. Germline CDR1 SGHTA, CDR2 FQGNSA. With 2 bases removed from V and 2 bases from J, the gap between germline ends came to 4 bases. The CDR3: CASSLPPYEQYF. CDR3 nucleotide sequence: TGTGCCAGCAGCTTACCTCCCTACGAGCAGTACTTC. The full variable domain, completed using reference TRBV7-2 and TRBJ2-7, is GAGVSQSPSNKVTEKGKDVELRCDPISGHTALYWYRQSLGQGLEFLIYFQGNSAPDKSGLPSDRFSAERTGGSVSTLTIQRTQQEDSAVYLCASSLPPYEQYFGPGTRLTVT.

In this sample, this clone turned up a few times. The rearrangement links TRBV15 to TRBJ2-2, with 9 bases lining up with TRBD2. The CDR3 length is 18 residues. The trim removed 0 bases at V and 0 bases at J, leaving 5 bases unmatched. The V gene's germline CDR1 is LNHNV and CDR2 YYDKDF (reference sequence). In DNA form, the CDR3 reads TGTGCCACCAGCAGAGATTCTAGCGGGACAACGAACACCGGGGAGCTGTTTTTT. It codes for CATSRDSSGTTNTGELFF.

The chain carries TRBV11-2 and TRBJ1-1; D call uncertain. Germline V gene data show CDR1 as SGHAT and CDR2 as FQNNGV. The CDR3 has 14 amino acids. With 1 base removed from V and 4 bases from J, the gap between germline ends came to 10 bases. In DNA form, the CDR3 reads TGTGCCAGCAGCTTAGCTGGAGAGAGCACTGAAGCTTTCTTT. Protein product: CASSLAGESTEAFF.

V and J are TRBV28 and TRBJ2-5; 10 bases are a match to TRBD1. J was trimmed by 5 bases and V by 3 bases; bases with no gene match: 9. The CDR3 covers 16 residues. In germline, CDR1 is MDHEN, CDR2 SYDVKM. The DNA for the CDR3 is TGTGCCAGCAGTTTTTCCGGGACAGGGGTTCGTGAGACCCAGTACTTC. Its protein is CASSFSGTGVRETQYF.

The sample holds a few counts of this clone. The gene calls are TRBV27 and TRBJ2-7, with 9 positions matching TRBD1. V lost 3 bases and J lost 3; bases outside the gene matches: 6. The CDR3 has 15 residues. In germline, CDR1 is MNHEY, CDR2 SMNVEV (reference sequence). CDR3 sequence reads: CASSFVGQGIYEQYF. CDR3 nucleotides: TGTGCCAGCAGTTTCGTAGGACAGGGGATCTACGAGCAGTACTTC.

This CDR3 reads CAVDGRGSVPNSPLHF. The CDR3, as DNA: TGTGCCGTCGACGGGAGGGGATCCGTCCCTAATTCACCCCTCCACTTT. This chain uses TRBV28 with TRBJ1-6; the D gene is possibly TRBD1 (5 bases). CDR1 MDHEN and CDR2 SYDVKM come from the germline V gene. V was trimmed by 11 bases and J by 6 bases, leaving 23 bases between them. The CDR3 spans 16 residues.

This clone was seen more than once but under ten times. The V gene is TRBV7-6, the J gene TRBJ2-6; 8 bases map to TRBD1. The CDR3 consists of 15 residues. The V gene's germline CDR1 is SGHVS and CDR2 FNYEAQ. V dropped 5 bases and J dropped 2; count of bases not matched to a gene: 2. Written as DNA, the CDR3 is TGTGCCAGCAGCACGGACAGGGCTGGGGCCAACGTCCTGACTTTC. Translating gives CASSTDRAGANVLTF.

The chain employs TRBV5-1 and TRBJ2-1; 13 positions match TRBD2. With V trimmed by 2 bases and J by 0 bases, 5 bases remained unmatched. The CDR3 has 18 residues. Germline V CDR1 and CDR2: SGHRS, YFSETQ. The CDR3 sequence is CASSFGLAGVHSYNEQFF. As DNA, the CDR3 is TGCGCCAGCAGCTTTGGACTAGCGGGGGTCCACTCCTACAATGAGCAGTTCTTC.

This sequence joins TRBV5-6 and TRBJ2-5; 7 bases are shared with TRBD2. Germline CDR1 and CDR2: SGHDT and YYEEEE. The length of the CDR3 is 16 residues. Unmatched junction bases numbered 10, after V lost 0 bases and J lost 5 bases. The CDR3 reads CASSLVLAPAGETQYF. The CDR3 DNA sequence: TGTGCCAGCAGCTTGGTACTAGCACCAGCGGGGGAGACCCAGTACTTC.

Regarding this clone: This CDR3 is also generated by other DNA sequences in the sample. The rearrangement joins TRBV29-1 to TRBJ2-7, with 11 bases that match TRBD2. Germline trimming cut 6 bases from V and 2 bases from J; bases unmatched to any gene: 18. The CDR3 runs 18 residues. Germline lookup yields CDR1 SQVTM and CDR2 ANQGSEA. In nucleotides, the CDR3 is TGCAGCGTCGGCGGCGGGACTAGCGGAGGGGACCTAGCCTACGAGCAGTACTTC. Its protein is CSVGGGTSGGDLAYEQYF.

The CDR3 sequence: CASSLAAGGNTEAFF. In nucleotides, the CDR3 is TGCGCCAGCAGCTTGGCTGCAGGGGGGAACACTGAAGCTTTCTTT. V and J are TRBV5-1 and TRBJ1-1; 7 bases are a match to TRBD1. This CDR3 spans 15 amino acids. V shed 0 bases and J 1 base; nucleotides not matched to a gene: 3. CDR1 is SGHRS and CDR2 is YFSETQ in the germline V gene.